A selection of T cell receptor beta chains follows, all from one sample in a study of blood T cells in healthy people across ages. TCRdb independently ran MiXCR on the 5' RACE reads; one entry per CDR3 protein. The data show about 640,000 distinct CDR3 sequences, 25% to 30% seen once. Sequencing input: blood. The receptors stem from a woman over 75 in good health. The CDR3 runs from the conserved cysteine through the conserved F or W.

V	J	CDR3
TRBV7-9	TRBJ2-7	CASSWDGYEQYF
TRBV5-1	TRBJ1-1	CASSSTGRAFF
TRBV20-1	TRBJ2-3	CSARIEIQGTDTQYF
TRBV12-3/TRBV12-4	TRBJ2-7	CASTGGGSYEQYF
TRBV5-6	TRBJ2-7	CASSSATQGLAGASSYEQYF
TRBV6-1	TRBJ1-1	CASSVDRVVTEAFF
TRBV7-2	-	CASSPTAGLVVGEQYF
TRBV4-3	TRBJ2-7	CASSQDPPGTSSYEQYF
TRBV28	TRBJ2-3	CASGTWGGTDTQYF
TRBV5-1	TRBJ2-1	CASSSFGQDSYNEQFF
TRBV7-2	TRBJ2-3	CASSPRTSGGSADTQYF
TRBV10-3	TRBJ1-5	CAISERRLVGIQPQHF
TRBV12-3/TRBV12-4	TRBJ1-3	CASSSPGGPSSGNTIYF
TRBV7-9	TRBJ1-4	CASSFVRGTSEKLFF
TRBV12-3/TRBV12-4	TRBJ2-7	CASSLATAYEQYF
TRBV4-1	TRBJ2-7	CASSQVWTRPENEQYF
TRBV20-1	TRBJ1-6	CSVRRARDSPLHF
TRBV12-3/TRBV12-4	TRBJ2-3	CASSSPGTPKITDTQYF
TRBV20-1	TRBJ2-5	CSARDLAGGPETQYF
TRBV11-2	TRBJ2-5	CASSFRRRETQYF
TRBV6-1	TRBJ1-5	CASGGLGNQPQHF
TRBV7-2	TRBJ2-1	CIVRDEQFF
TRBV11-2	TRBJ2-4	CASSLEAGGRRATIAKNIQYF
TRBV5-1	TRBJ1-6	CASSLGSDSPLHF
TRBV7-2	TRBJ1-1	CASSLEAGPNTEAFF
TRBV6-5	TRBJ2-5	CASSSFGGRGETQYF
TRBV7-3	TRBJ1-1	CASSLRGGTEAFF
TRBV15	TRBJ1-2	CATSRAEGYGYTF
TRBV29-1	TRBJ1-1	CSVDGRMNTEAFF
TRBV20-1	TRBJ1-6	CSAGGQNSPLHF
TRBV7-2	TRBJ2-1	CASSFTGLASAPYNEQFF
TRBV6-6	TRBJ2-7	CASSYSTVIYEQYF
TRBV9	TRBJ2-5	CASSVAPSGGLGKETQYF
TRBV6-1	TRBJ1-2	CATYTATPFRGGYGYTF
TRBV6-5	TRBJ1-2	CASSQGGLSGYTF
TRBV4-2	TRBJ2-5	CASSFGTSGGDYQETQYF
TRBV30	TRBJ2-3	CAWRGGGLDTQYF
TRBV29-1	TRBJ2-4	CSGGSRGDIQYF
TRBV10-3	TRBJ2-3	CAISESGPDTQYF
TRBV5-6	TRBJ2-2	CASSLAAYGELFF